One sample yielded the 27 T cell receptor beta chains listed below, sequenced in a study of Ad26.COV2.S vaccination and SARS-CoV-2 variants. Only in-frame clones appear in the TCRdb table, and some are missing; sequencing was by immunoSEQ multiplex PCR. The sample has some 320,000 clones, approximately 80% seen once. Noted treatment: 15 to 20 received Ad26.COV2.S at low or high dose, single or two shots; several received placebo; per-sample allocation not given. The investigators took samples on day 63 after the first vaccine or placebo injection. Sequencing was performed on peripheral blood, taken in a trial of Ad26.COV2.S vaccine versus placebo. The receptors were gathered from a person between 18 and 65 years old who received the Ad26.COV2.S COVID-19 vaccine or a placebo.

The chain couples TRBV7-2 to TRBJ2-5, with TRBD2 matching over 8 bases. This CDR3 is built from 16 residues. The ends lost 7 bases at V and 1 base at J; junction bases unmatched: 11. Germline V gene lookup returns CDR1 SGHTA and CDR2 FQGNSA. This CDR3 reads CASTLGRGAFQETQYF. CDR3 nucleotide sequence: TGTGCCAGCACCCTAGGGCGGGGGGCTTTCCAAGAGACCCAGTACTTC.

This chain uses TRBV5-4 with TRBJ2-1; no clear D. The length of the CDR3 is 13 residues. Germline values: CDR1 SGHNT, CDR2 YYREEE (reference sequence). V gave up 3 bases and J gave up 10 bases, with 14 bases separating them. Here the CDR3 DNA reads TGTGCCAGCAGCTCCGATCCTGGACGGGAGCAGTTCTTC. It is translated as CASSSDPGREQFF. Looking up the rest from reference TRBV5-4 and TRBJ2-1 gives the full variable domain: ETGVTQSPTHLIKTRGQQVTLRCSSQSGHNTVSWYQQALGQGPQFIFQYYREEENGRGNFPPRFSGLQFPNYSSELNVNALELDDSALYLCASSSDPGREQFFGPGTRLTVL.

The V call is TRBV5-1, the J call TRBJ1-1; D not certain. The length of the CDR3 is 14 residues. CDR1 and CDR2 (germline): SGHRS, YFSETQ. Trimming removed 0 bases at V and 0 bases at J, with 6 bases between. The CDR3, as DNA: TGCGCCAGCAGCTTGGAGGCCCTGAACACTGAAGCTTTCTTT. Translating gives CASSLEALNTEAFF.

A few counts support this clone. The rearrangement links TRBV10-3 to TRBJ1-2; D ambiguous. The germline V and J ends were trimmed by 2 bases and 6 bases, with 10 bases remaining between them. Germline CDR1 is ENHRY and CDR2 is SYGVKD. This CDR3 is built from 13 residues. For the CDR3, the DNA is TGTGCCATCAGTGAGCGGAGGGAGGATGGCTACACCTTC. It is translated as CAISERREDGYTF.

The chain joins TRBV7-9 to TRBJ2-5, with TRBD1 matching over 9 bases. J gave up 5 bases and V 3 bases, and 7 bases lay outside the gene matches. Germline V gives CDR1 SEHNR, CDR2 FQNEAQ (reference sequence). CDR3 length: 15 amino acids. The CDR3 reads CASSLGTGTGETQYF. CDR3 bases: TGTGCCAGCAGCTTGGGGACAGGGACGGGGGAGACCCAGTACTTC.

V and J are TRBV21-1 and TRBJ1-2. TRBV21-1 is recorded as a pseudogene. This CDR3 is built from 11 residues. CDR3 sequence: CASRCEGGYTF. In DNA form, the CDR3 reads TGTGCCAGCAGATGTGAGGGGGGCTACACCTTC.

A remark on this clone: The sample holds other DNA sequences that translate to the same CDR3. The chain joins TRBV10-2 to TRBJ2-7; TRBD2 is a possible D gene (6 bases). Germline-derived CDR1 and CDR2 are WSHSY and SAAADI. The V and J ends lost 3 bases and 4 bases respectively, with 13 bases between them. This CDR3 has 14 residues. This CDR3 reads CASSEGRWGYEQYF. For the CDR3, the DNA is TGCGCCAGCAGTGAAGGGAGGTGGGGGTACGAGCAGTACTTC.

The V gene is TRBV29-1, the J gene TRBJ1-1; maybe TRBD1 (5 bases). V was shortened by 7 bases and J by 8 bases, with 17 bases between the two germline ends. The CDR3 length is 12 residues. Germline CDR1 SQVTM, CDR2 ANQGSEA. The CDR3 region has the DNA TGCAGCGAGGTCGACAGCCTCCCCGAAGCTTTCTTT. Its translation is CSEVDSLPEAFF.

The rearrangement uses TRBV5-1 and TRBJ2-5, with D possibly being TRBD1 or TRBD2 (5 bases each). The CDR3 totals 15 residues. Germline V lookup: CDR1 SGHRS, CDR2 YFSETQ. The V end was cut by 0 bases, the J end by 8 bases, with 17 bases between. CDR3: CASSLVFEGSRTQYF. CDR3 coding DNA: TGCGCCAGCAGCTTGGTATTCGAGGGGTCAAGAACCCAGTACTTC.

The CDR3 DNA sequence: TGTGCCAGCTCACCCCAAGGGGGGAACACCGGGGAGCTGTTTTTT. It is translated as CASSPQGGNTGELFF. The J gene is TRBJ2-2, the V gene TRBV18, with D possibly matching TRBD1 (6 bases). The germline gives CDR1 KGHSH, CDR2 LQKENI. CDR3 length: 15 amino acids. V shed 3 bases and J shed 1 base, with 9 bases lying between them. Full variable domain (missing parts from reference TRBV18 and TRBJ2-2): NAGVMQNPRHLVRRRGQEARLRCSPMKGHSHVYWYRQLPEEGLKFMVYLQKENIIDESGMPKERFSAEFPKEGPSILRIQQVVRGDSAAYFCASSPQGGNTGELFFGEGSRLTVL.

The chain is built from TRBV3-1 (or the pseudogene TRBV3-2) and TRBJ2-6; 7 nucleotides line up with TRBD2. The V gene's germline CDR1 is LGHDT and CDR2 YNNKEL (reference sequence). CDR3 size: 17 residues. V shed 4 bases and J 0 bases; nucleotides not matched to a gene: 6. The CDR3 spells CASSRTGTNSGANVLTF. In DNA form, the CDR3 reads TGTGCCAGCAGCCGTACCGGGACTAACTCTGGGGCCAACGTCCTGACTTTC.

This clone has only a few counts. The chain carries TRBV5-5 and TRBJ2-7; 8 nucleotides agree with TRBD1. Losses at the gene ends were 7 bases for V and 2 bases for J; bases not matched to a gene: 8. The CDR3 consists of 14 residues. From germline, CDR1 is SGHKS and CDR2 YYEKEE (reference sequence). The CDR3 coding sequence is TGTGCCAGCGGACCCCCAGGGGGCACCTACGAGCAGTACTTC. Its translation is CASGPPGGTYEQYF.

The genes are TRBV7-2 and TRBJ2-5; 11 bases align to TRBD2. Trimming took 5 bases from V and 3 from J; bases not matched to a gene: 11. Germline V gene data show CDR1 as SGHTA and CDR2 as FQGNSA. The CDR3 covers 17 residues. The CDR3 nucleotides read TGTGCCAGCAGCCAATGGGCCCGACTAGCGGGGAAAGAGACCCAGTACTTC. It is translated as CASSQWARLAGKETQYF.

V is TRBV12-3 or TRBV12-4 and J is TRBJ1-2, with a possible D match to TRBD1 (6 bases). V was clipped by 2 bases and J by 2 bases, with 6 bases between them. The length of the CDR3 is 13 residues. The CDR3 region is CASSLQGNYGYTF. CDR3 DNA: TGTGCCAGCAGTTTACAGGGGAACTATGGCTACACCTTC.

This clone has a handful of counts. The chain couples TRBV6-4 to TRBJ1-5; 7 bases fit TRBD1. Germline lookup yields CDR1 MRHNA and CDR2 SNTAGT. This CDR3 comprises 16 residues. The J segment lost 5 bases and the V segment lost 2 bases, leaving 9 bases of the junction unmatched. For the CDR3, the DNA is TGTGCCAGCAGTGACCGACAGGGCCCTCTGCATCAGCCCCAGCATTTT. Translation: CASSDRQGPLHQPQHF.

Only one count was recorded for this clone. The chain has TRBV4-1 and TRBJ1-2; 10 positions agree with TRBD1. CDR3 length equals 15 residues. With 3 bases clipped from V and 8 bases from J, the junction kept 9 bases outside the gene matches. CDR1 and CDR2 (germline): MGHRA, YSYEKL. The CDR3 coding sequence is TGCGCCAGCAGCCACCGGGACAGGGGAACTGGGGGCTACACCTTC. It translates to CASSHRDRGTGGYTF.

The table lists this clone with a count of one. The CDR3: CASSPRGGIRTYEQYF. CDR3 nucleotides: TGTGCCAGCAGCCCCCGTGGGGGGATAAGGACCTACGAGCAGTACTTC. The chain has TRBV9 and TRBJ2-7, with D tentatively TRBD2 (6 bases). Germline CDR1 reads SGDLS; CDR2 reads YYNGEE. Trimming left V 4 bases short and J 2 bases short, with 19 bases between. The CDR3 is 16 residues long. Variable domain in full (rest from reference TRBV9 and TRBJ2-7): DSGVTQTPKHLITATGQRVTLRCSPRSGDLSVYWYQQSLDQGLQFLIQYYNGEERAKGNILERFSAQQFPDLHSELNLSSLELGDSALYFCASSPRGGIRTYEQYFGPGTRLTVT.

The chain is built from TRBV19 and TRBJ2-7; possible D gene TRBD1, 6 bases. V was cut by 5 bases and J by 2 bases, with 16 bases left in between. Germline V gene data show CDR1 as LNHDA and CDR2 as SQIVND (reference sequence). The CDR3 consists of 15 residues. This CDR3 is CASSPLDRDAYEQYF. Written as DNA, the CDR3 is TGTGCCAGTAGTCCGTTGGACAGAGATGCCTACGAGCAGTACTTC.

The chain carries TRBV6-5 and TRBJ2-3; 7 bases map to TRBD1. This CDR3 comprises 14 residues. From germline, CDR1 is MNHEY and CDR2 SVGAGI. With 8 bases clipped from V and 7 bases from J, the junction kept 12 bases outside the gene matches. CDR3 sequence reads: CASATGVLAHTQYF. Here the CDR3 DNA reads TGTGCCAGCGCCACAGGGGTCTTGGCGCATACGCAGTATTTT.

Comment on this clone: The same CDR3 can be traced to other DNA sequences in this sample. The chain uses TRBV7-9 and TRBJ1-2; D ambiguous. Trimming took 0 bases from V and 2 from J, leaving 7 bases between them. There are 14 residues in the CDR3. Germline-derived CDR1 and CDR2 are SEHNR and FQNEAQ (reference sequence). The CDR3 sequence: CASSLAGRNYGYTF. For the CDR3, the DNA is TGTGCCAGCAGCTTAGCGGGCAGGAACTATGGCTACACCTTC.

This chain's CDR3 is CASSLAGGSTDTQYF. CDR3 DNA: TGTGCCAGCAGTTTAGCGGGGGGGAGCACAGATACGCAGTATTTT. The chain recombines TRBV27 with TRBJ2-3; 9 bases map to TRBD2. CDR3 length equals 15 residues. The V and J ends lost 2 bases and 0 bases, in that order; junction bases with no gene match: 0. The germline V gene has CDR1 MNHEY and CDR2 SMNVEV (reference sequence).

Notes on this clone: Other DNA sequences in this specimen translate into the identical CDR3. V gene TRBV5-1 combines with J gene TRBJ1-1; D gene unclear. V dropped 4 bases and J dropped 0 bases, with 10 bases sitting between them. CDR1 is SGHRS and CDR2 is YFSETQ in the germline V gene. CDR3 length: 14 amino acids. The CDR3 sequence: CASSPGLLNTEAFF. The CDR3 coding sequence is TGCGCCAGCAGCCCCGGGCTTTTGAACACTGAAGCTTTCTTT.

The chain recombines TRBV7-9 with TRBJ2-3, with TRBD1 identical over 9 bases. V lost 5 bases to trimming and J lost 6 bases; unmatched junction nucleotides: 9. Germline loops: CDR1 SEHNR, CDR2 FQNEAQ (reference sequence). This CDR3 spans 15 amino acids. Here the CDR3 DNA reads TGTGCCAGCAGCCTACTGACAGGGGGATGGGATACGCAGTATTTT. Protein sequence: CASSLLTGGWDTQYF.

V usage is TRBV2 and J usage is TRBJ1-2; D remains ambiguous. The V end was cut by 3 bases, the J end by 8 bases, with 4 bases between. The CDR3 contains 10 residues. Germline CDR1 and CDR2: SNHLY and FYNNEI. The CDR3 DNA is TGTGCCAGCAGTGACGGGGGCTACACCTTC. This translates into CASSDGGYTF. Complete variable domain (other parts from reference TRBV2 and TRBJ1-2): EPEVTQTPSHQVTQMGQEVILRCVPISNHLYFYWYRQILGQKVEFLVSFYNNEISEKSEIFDDQFSVERPDGSNFTLKIRSTKLEDSAMYFCASSDGGYTFGSGTRLTVV.

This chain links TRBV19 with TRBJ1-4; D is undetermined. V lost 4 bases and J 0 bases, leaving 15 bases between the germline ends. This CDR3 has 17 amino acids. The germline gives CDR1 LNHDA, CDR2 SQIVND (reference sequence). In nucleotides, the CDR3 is TGTGCCAGTAGTAATCAAGCAGACTATGCAACTAATGAAAAACTGTTTTTT. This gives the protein CASSNQADYATNEKLFF.

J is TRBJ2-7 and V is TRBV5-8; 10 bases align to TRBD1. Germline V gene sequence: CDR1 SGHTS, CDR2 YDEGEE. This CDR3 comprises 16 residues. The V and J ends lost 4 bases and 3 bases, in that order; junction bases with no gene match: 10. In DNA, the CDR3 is TGTGCCAGCAGCCTTTACACGGGACAGGGGATCTACGAGCAGTACTTC. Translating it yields CASSLYTGQGIYEQYF. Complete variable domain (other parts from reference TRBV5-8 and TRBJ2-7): EAGVTQSPTHLIKTRGQQATLRCSPISGHTSVYWYQQALGLGLQFLLWYDEGEERNRGNFPPRFSGRQFPNYSSELNVNALELEDSALYLCASSLYTGQGIYEQYFGPGTRLTVT.

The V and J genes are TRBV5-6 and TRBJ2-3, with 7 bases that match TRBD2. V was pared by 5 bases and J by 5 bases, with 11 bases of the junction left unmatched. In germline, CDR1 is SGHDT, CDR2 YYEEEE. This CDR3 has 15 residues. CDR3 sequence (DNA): TGTGCCAGCAGTCCTCTCGGACTAGGAGAAGATACGCAGTATTTT. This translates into CASSPLGLGEDTQYF.